This T cell receptor (beta chain) is from a study of blood T cell repertoires in COVID-19. Some clones are missing from TCRdb's copy, which holds only in-frame ones; the method was immunoSEQ multiplex PCR. The sample yields fewer than 110,000 clones, 84% seen once. V lost 6 bases and J lost 6, with 14 bases in between. The germline V gene has CDR1 MNHEY and CDR2 SVGAGI. This CDR3 contains 13 residues. Specimen: peripheral blood. The TCR comes from a human donor in a cohort sampled during active or convalescent COVID-19. This rearrangement joins TRBV6-5 to TRBJ1-1; D is uncertain. Here the CDR3 reads CASSPGRRAEAFF. CDR3 in DNA: TGTGCCAGCAGCCCAGGCAGGAGGGCTGAAGCTTTCTTT.